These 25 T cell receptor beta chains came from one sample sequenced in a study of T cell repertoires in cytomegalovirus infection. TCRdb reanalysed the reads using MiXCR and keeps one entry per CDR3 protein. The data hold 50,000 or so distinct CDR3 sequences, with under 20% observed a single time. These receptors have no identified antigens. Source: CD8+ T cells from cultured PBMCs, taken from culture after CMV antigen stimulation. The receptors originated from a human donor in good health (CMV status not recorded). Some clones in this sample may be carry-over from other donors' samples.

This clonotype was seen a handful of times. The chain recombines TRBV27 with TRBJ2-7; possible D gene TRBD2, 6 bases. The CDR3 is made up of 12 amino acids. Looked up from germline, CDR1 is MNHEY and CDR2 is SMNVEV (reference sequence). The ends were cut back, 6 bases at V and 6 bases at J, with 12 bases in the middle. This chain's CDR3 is CASSPSGLEQYF. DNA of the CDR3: TGTGCCAGCAGCCCCTCGGGACTCGAGCAGTACTTC.

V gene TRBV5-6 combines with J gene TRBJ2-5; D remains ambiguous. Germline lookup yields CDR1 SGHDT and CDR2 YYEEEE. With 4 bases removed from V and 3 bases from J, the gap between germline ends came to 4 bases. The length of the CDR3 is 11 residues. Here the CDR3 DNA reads TGTGCCAGCAGCCGCGAAGAGACCCAGTACTTC. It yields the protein CASSREETQYF.

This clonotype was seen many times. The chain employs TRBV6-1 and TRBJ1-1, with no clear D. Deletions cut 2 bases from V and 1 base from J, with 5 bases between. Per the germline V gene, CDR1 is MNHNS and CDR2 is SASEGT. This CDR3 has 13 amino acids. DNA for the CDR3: TGTGCCAGCAGTGAATGGACGAACACTGAAGCTTTCTTT. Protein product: CASSEWTNTEAFF.

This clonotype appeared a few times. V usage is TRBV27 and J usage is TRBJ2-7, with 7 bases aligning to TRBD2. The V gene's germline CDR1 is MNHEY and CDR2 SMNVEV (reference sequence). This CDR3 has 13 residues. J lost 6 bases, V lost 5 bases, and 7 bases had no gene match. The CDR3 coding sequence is TGTGCCAGCAGTCCACTTGCGGGAGCCGAGCAGTACTTC. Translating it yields CASSPLAGAEQYF.

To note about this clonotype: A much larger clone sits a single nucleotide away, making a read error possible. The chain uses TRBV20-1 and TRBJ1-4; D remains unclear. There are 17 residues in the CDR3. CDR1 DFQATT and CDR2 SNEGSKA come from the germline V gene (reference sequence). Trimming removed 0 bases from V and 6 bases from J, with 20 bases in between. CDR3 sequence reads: CSAREWLGGTEDEKLFF. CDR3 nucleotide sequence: TGCAGTGCTAGAGAATGGTTAGGAGGCACTGAGGATGAAAAACTGTTTTTT.

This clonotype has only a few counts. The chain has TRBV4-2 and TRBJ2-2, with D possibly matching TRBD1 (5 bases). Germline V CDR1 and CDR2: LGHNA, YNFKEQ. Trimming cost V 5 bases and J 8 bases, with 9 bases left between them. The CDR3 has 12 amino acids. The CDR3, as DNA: TGTGCCAGCAGCAAAGGGGCAGGGGAGCTGTTTTTT. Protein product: CASSKGAGELFF.

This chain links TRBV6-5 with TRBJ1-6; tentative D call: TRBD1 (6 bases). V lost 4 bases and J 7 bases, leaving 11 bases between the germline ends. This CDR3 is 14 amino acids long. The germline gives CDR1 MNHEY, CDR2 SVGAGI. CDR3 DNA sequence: TGTGCCAGCAGTTTGGGGGCGGAAAATTCACCCCTCCACTTT. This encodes CASSLGAENSPLHF.

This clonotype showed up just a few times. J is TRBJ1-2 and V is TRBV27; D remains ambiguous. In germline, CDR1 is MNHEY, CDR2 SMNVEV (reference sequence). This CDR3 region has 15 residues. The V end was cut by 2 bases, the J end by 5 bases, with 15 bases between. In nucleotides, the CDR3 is TGTGCCAGCAGTTTAACGGGAGTCCGATCATATGGCTACACCTTC. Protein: CASSLTGVRSYGYTF.

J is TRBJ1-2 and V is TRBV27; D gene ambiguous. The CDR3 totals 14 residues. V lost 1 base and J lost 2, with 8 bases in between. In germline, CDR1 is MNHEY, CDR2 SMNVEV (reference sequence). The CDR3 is CASSLLAGNYGYTF. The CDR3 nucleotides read TGTGCCAGCAGTTTATTAGCGGGGAACTATGGCTACACCTTC.

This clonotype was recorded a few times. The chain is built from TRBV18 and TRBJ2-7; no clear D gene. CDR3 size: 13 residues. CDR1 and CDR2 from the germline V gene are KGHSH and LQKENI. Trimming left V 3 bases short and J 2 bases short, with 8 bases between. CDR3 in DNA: TGTGCCAGCTCACCGCCCATGACCTACGAGCAGTACTTC. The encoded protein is CASSPPMTYEQYF.

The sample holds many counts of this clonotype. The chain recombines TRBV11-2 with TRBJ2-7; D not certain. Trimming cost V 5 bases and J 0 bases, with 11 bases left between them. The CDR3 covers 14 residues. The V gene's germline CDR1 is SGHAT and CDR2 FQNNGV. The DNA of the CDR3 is TGTGCCAGCAGCATGGAGCTCATCTCCTACGAGCAGTACTTC. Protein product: CASSMELISYEQYF.

The CDR3 loop reads CAISEYGSYEQYF. The CDR3 coding sequence is TGTGCCATCAGTGAATACGGTTCCTACGAGCAGTACTTC. The genes are TRBV10-3 and TRBJ2-7, with D hard to call. Looked up from germline, CDR1 is ENHRY and CDR2 is SYGVKD. Between the trimmed V and J ends, which lost 3 bases and 1 base, there was a span of 7 bases. The CDR3 loop spans 13 amino acids.

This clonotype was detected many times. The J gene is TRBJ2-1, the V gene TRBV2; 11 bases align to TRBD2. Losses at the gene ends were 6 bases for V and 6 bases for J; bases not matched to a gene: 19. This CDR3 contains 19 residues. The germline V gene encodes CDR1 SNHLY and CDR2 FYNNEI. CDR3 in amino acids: CASSHWGASGRRPVNEQFF. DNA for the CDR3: TGTGCCAGCAGCCACTGGGGGGCTAGCGGGAGGCGGCCGGTCAATGAGCAGTTCTTC.

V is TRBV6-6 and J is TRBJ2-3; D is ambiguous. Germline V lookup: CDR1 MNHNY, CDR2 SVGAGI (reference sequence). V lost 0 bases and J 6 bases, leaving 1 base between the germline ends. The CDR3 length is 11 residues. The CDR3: CASSYSDTQYF. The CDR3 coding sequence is TGTGCCAGCAGTTACTCGGATACGCAGTATTTT.

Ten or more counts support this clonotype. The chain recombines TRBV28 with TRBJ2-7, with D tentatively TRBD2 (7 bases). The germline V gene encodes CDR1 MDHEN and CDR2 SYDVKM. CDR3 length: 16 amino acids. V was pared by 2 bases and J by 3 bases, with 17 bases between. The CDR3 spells CASSLEGGTTLYEQYF. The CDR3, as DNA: TGTGCCAGCAGTTTAGAGGGGGGGACTACCCTCTACGAGCAGTACTTC. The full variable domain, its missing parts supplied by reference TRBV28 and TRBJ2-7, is DVKVTQSSRYLVKRTGEKVFLECVQDMDHENMFWYRQDPGLGLRLIYFSYDVKMKEKGDIPEGYSVSREKKERFSLILESASTNQTSMYLCASSLEGGTTLYEQYFGPGTRLTVT.

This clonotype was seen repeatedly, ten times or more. The CDR3 DNA is TGTGCCAGCAGCACTAGCGGGAGGGGAGATACGCAGTATTTT. Its protein product is CASSTSGRGDTQYF. This rearrangement joins TRBV7-9 to TRBJ2-3, with 13 bases fitting TRBD2. The CDR3 loop spans 14 amino acids. The germline CDR1 and CDR2 sequences are SEHNR and FQNEAQ (reference sequence). Trimming removed 5 bases from V and 5 bases from J; junction bases left unmatched: 1.

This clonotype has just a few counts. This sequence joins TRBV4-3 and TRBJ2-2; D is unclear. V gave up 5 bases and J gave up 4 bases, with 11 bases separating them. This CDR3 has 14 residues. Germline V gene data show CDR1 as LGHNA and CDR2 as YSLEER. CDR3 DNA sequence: TGCGCCAGCAGCAATGTACGGTTCACCGGGGAGCTGTTTTTT. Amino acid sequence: CASSNVRFTGELFF.

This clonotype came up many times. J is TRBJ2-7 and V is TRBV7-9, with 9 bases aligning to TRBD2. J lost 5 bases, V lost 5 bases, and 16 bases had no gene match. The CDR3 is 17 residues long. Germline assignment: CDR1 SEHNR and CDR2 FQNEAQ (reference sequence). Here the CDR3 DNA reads TGTGCCAGCAGCCCTTATTCGGGCGGGAGGGCCGAAGACGAGCAGTACTTC. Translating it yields CASSPYSGGRAEDEQYF.

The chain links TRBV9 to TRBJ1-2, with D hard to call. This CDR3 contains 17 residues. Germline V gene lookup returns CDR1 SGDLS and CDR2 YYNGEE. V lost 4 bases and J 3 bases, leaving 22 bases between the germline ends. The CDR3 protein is CASSNELPGLPYYGYTF. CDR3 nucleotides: TGTGCCAGCAGCAACGAGCTTCCGGGTCTGCCTTACTATGGCTACACCTTC.

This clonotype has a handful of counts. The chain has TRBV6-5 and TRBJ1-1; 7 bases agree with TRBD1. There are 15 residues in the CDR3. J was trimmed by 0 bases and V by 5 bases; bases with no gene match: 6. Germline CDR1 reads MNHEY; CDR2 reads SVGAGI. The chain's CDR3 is CASSAMTGMNTEAFF. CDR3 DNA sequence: TGTGCCAGCAGTGCGATGACAGGGATGAACACTGAAGCTTTCTTT.

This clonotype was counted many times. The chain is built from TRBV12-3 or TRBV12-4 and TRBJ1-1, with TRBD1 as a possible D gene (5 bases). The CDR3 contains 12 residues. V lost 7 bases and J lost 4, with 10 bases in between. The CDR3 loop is CASNPGLTEAFF. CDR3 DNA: TGTGCCAGCAATCCGGGACTCACTGAAGCTTTCTTT.

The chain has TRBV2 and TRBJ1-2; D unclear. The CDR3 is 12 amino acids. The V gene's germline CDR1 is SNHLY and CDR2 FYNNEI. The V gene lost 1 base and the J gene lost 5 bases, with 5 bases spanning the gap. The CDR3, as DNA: TGTGCCAGCAGTGAAGGTGCTTATGGCTACACCTTC. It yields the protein CASSEGAYGYTF.

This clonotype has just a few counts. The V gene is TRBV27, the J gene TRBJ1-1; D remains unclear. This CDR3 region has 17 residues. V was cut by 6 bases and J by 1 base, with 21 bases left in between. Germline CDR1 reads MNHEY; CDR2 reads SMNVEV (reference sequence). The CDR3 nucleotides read TGTGCCAGCAGCACCCCATGGGGAACAAAGGGGAACACTGAAGCTTTCTTT. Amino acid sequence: CASSTPWGTKGNTEAFF.

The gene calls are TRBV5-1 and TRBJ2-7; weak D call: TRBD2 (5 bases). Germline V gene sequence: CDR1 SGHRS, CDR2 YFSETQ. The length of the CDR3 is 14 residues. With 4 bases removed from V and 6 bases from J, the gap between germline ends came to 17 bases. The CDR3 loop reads CASSGSARDGEQYF. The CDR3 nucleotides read TGCGCCAGCAGCGGGAGTGCTAGAGATGGCGAGCAGTACTTC.

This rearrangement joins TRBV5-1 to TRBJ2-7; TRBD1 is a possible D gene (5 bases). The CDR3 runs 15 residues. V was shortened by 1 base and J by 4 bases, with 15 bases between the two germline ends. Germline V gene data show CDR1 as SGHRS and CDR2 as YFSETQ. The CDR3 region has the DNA TGCGCCAGCAGCTTGTTTTCTAGGACATCTTACGAGCAGTACTTC. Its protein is CASSLFSRTSYEQYF.